A single sample gave rise to the 21 T cell receptor beta chains below, sequenced in a study of shared clonotypes between healthy human individuals. The method was immunoSEQ multiplex PCR; TCRdb's version includes in-frame clones alone and lacks a portion of them. The sample holds roughly 2,000,000 clones; about 94% are singletons and the top ten take under 1.5%. Naive CD8 cells lacked CD45RO and underwent positive selection for CCR7, leaving out terminally differentiated effector memory CD45RA+ cells. Input material: naive CD8+ T cells sorted from blood. All receptors come from a man younger than 35 in good health.

This rearrangement joins TRBV6-1 to TRBJ2-7, with TRBD2 as a possible D gene (6 bases). Germline V gene lookup returns CDR1 MNHNS and CDR2 SASEGT. There are 13 residues in the CDR3. The V and J ends lost 5 bases and 3 bases respectively, with 11 bases between them. CDR3 protein: CASSKLGGYEQYF. CDR3 coding DNA: TGTGCCAGCAGTAAGTTGGGGGGCTACGAGCAGTACTTC.

Note on this clone: The sample contains more than one DNA sequence encoding this CDR3. Written as DNA, the CDR3 is TGTGCCAGCAGCTTGGATCGGGGGAACACTGAAGCTTTCTTT. Amino acid sequence: CASSLDRGNTEAFF. The gene calls are TRBV5-6 and TRBJ1-1; D gene unclear. This CDR3 spans 14 amino acids. V was pared by 0 bases and J by 1 base, with 7 bases between. CDR1 SGHDT and CDR2 YYEEEE come from the germline V gene.

This chain joins TRBV9 and TRBJ1-3, with TRBD1 as a possible D gene (6 bases). Germline V lookup: CDR1 SGDLS, CDR2 YYNGEE. The CDR3 contains 15 residues. Trimming took off 5 bases at V and 2 bases at J, with 14 bases between the two ends. CDR3 in DNA: TGTGCCAGCAGTGGGCAGGGGCCTACTGGAAACACCATATATTTT. This sequence encodes CASSGQGPTGNTIYF.

The gene calls are TRBV4-1 and TRBJ1-6; no definite D call. The CDR3 totals 19 residues. The V and J ends lost 2 bases and 0 bases respectively, with 17 bases between them. Germline CDR1 MGHRA, CDR2 YSYEKL. The CDR3 loop is CASSQSSREAGSYNSPLHF. The CDR3 bases are TGCGCCAGCAGCCAATCCTCCCGGGAGGCGGGCTCCTATAATTCACCCCTCCACTTT.

The DNA of the CDR3 is TGCGCCAGCAGCCAAGAGACATGGACCTACGAGCAGTACTTC. Residues: CASSQETWTYEQYF. The chain has TRBV4-3 and TRBJ2-7, with unresolved D. CDR1 LGHNA and CDR2 YSLEER come from the germline V gene. V dropped 0 bases and J dropped 2 bases, with 8 bases sitting between them. The CDR3 runs to 14 residues.

The chain recombines TRBV6-5 with TRBJ1-1; unclear D gene. The V end was cut by 0 bases, the J end by 4 bases, with 15 bases between. The CDR3 consists of 16 residues. CDR1 is MNHEY, CDR2 SVGAGI, per germline. The CDR3 nucleotides read TGTGCCAGCAGTTACTCTAGAATAGTTAAAGGCACTGAAGCTTTCTTT. Residues: CASSYSRIVKGTEAFF.

The chain is built from TRBV27 and TRBJ2-5; D may correspond to TRBD1 or TRBD2 (6 bases each). Germline CDR1 is MNHEY and CDR2 is SMNVEV (reference sequence). The CDR3 totals 15 residues. V was trimmed by 3 bases and J by 5 bases, leaving 16 bases between them. CDR3 amino acids: CASSLTVGAGETQYF. CDR3 bases: TGTGCCAGCAGTTTGACGGTGGGGGCGGGGGAGACCCAGTACTTC.

V and J are TRBV6-5 and TRBJ2-3; TRBD2 might be the D (6 bases). There are 16 residues in the CDR3. Germline V gene data show CDR1 as MNHEY and CDR2 as SVGAGI. Trimming pared 3 bases from V and 0 bases from J, leaving 13 bases between. The CDR3 DNA reads TGTGCCAGCAGTTATGACGGGAGTATCAGCACAGATACGCAGTATTTT. This gives the protein CASSYDGSISTDTQYF.

This sequence joins TRBV2 and TRBJ2-7, with D possibly being TRBD2 (6 bases). This CDR3 comprises 16 residues. Germline CDR1 SNHLY, CDR2 FYNNEI. V gave up 5 bases and J gave up 0 bases, with 17 bases separating them. The CDR3 DNA follows: TGTGCCAGCAGTCGGTCCCAGGGACTGCACTCCTACGAGCAGTACTTC. Translation gives CASSRSQGLHSYEQYF.

The chain couples TRBV6-1 to TRBJ1-5; TRBD1 might be the D (5 bases). The germline gives CDR1 MNHNS, CDR2 SASEGT. With 4 bases removed from V and 6 bases from J, the gap between germline ends came to 19 bases. CDR3 length: 16 amino acids. The CDR3 here is CASSGGYRVSGQPQHF. The CDR3 nucleotides read TGTGCCAGCAGTGGGGGGTATAGGGTTTCGGGTCAGCCCCAGCATTTT.

This sequence joins TRBV9 and TRBJ2-2; 7 bases agree with TRBD1. V was clipped by 0 bases and J by 6 bases; unmatched bases: 2. The length of the CDR3 is 14 residues. Looked up from germline, CDR1 is SGDLS and CDR2 is YYNGEE. In DNA, the CDR3 is TGTGCCAGCAGCGTAGGGGGACAGCCCGGGGAGCTGTTTTTT. It specifies CASSVGGQPGELFF. Supplemented by reference TRBV9 and TRBJ2-2, the full variable domain reads DSGVTQTPKHLITATGQRVTLRCSPRSGDLSVYWYQQSLDQGLQFLIQYYNGEERAKGNILERFSAQQFPDLHSELNLSSLELGDSALYFCASSVGGQPGELFFGEGSRLTVL.

This clone was counted a few times. The V call is TRBV30, the J call TRBJ1-1, with unresolved D. Trimming removed 5 bases from V and 2 bases from J, with 15 bases in between. This CDR3 contains 14 residues. The germline CDR1 and CDR2 sequences are GTSNPN and SVGIG (reference sequence). The CDR3 DNA sequence: TGTGCCTGGGATACAGCCGTGTTCAACACTGAAGCTTTCTTT. This translates into CAWDTAVFNTEAFF.

The chain couples TRBV11-2 to TRBJ2-5, with 8 bases that match TRBD2. J lost 5 bases, V lost 4 bases, and 9 bases had no gene match. CDR1 and CDR2 from the germline V gene are SGHAT and FQNNGV. The CDR3 runs to 15 residues. CDR3 nucleotides: TGTGCCAGCAGCTCTATAGGACTAGCATCGGAGACCCAGTACTTC. Translated: CASSSIGLASETQYF.

This chain joins TRBV6-5 and TRBJ2-2, with TRBD2 identical over 7 bases. The CDR3 covers 14 residues. Germline V lookup: CDR1 MNHEY, CDR2 SVGAGI. The trim removed 2 bases at V and 6 bases at J, leaving 3 bases unmatched. In DNA, the CDR3 is TGTGCCAGCAGTTACGCGGGGGACTCCGGGGAGCTGTTTTTT. It encodes CASSYAGDSGELFF.

About this clone: Other DNA sequences within the sample encode an identical CDR3. The chain carries TRBV5-6 and TRBJ2-7; maybe TRBD2 (6 bases). CDR3 length: 12 residues. Germline V gene lookup returns CDR1 SGHDT and CDR2 YYEEEE. The V end was cut by 4 bases, the J end by 4 bases, with 9 bases between. The CDR3 spells CASSLGLYEQYF. The CDR3 DNA sequence: TGTGCCAGCAGCCTGGGACTGTACGAGCAGTACTTC.

A word on this clone: Other DNA sequences in the sample encode the same CDR3. The chain is built from TRBV10-2 and TRBJ2-7, with D uncertain. The CDR3 loop spans 13 amino acids. CDR1 and CDR2 from the germline V gene are WSHSY and SAAADI. Trimming left V 0 bases short and J 2 bases short, with 5 bases between. CDR3 sequence reads: CASSESGPYEQYF. The CDR3 DNA is TGCGCCAGCAGTGAGTCAGGTCCCTACGAGCAGTACTTC.

The chain links TRBV4-1 to TRBJ2-1, with D possibly TRBD1 on 5 matching bases. The CDR3 runs 16 residues. Trimming removed 3 bases at V and 3 bases at J, with 15 bases between. Germline values: CDR1 MGHRA, CDR2 YSYEKL. CDR3 sequence reads: CASSQAGKGRYNEQFF. CDR3 DNA sequence: TGCGCCAGCAGCCAGGCAGGGAAAGGCCGCTACAATGAGCAGTTCTTC.

Regarding this clone: Other DNA sequences in this sample translate to the same CDR3. The chain combines TRBV30 with TRBJ2-3, with D unclear. CDR1 GTSNPN and CDR2 SVGIG come from the germline V gene (reference sequence). The CDR3 runs 12 residues. The ends were cut back, 3 bases at V and 6 bases at J, with 10 bases in the middle. The CDR3 loop reads CAWSVLSDTQYF. DNA for the CDR3: TGTGCCTGGAGCGTACTGTCGGATACGCAGTATTTT.

As to this clone: The identical CDR3 is also encoded by other nucleotide sequences in the sample. CDR3 in amino acids: CASSLVGGPYNEQFF. As DNA, the CDR3 is TGCGCCAGCAGCTTGGTCGGCGGACCCTACAATGAGCAGTTCTTC. The chain has TRBV5-1 and TRBJ2-1; D call uncertain. The germline gives CDR1 SGHRS, CDR2 YFSETQ. V was pared by 0 bases and J by 2 bases, with 9 bases between. The CDR3 covers 15 residues.

The chain carries TRBV6-6 and TRBJ2-7, with 9 bases lining up with TRBD1. The J segment lost 5 bases and the V segment lost 7 bases, leaving 9 bases of the junction unmatched. CDR1 and CDR2 from the germline V gene are MNHNY and SVGAGI (reference sequence). This CDR3 spans 14 amino acids. CDR3 amino acids: CASTSGTGRNEQYF. For the CDR3, the DNA is TGTGCCAGCACCTCCGGGACAGGGCGCAACGAGCAGTACTTC.

The V call is TRBV13, the J call TRBJ2-1; 11 bases fit TRBD2. Germline assignment: CDR1 PRHDT and CDR2 FYEKMQ (reference sequence). V trimming: 4 bases; J trimming: 5 bases; junction bases outside the gene matches: 1. This CDR3 spans 14 amino acids. The CDR3, as DNA: TGTGCCAGCAGCTCGGGACTAGCGGACAATGAGCAGTTCTTC. Translating it yields CASSSGLADNEQFF.